Reported below is one TCR beta chain. The CDR3 is 15 residues long. The germline V gene encodes CDR1 MNHEY and CDR2 SVGAGI. Losses at the gene ends were 8 bases for V and 2 bases for J; bases not matched to a gene: 5. This specimen comes from a study of blood T cell repertoires in COVID-19. For the study at large: Some COVID-19 samples were acute and others convalescent; all came from the United States, Italy and Spain. Sources were T cells, B-cell-depleted T cells, or PBMCs; the material itself was cDNA or gDNA.

Authors' methods: Scientists estimated how many nucleated cells there were by amplifying reference gene primers. Measured with immunoSEQ multiplex PCR; TCRdb has only the in-frame clones, and not every one. V, J and clone size are those of that table, while D and trimming were read from the DNA. Of around 70,000 clones in the sample, roughly 84% were seen once. The TCR comes from an elderly woman with active or convalescent COVID-19. The sample comprised peripheral blood. This chain connects TRBV6-5 to TRBJ1-4; TRBD1 aligns across 10 bases. CDR3 protein: CASLDRGETNEKLFF. DNA of the CDR3: TGTGCCAGCCTGGACAGGGGGGAGACTAATGAAAAACTGTTTTTT.